This T cell receptor beta chain stems from a study of blood T cell repertoires in COVID-19. Repertoires were generated with immunoSEQ multiplex PCR, while TCRdb's copy carries only in-frame clones and drops some. Among 300,000 or so clones listed, around 84% were seen once. The sample comprised PBMCs or T cells enriched from blood (not recorded which). The receptor's source is a young woman who had recovered from COVID-19.

The CDR3 nucleotides read TGCGCCAGCAGCCAAGTGAACAGGGAGGAAAAACTGTTTTTT. Translated, it gives CASSQVNREEKLFF. The chain recombines TRBV4-1 with TRBJ1-4; a weak D match, TRBD1 (6 bases). The CDR3 runs 14 residues. Germline V gene data show CDR1 as MGHRA and CDR2 as YSYEKL. V lost 1 base, J lost 8 bases, and 11 bases lay in between.